Listed below are T cell receptor beta chains from one sample, sequenced in a study of cytomegalovirus exposure and HLA in healthy donors. Clones were read by immunoSEQ multiplex PCR, and TCRdb kept only the in-frame ones, dropping some. The sample gives under 250,000 clones, roughly 77% of which show up once; around 1.3% is in the top ten. The sequenced sample consisted of PBMCs. The receptors were sampled from a woman aged 25 to 39 in good health and CMV-seronegative. Both conserved end residues are part of each CDR3. A D gene is named only where the DNA matches it firmly. Rows may omit the clone size; those that give it use once, few, many or a size class.

clone size	V gene	D gene	J gene	CDR3 DNA	CDR3 protein
-	TRBV25-1	-	TRBJ2-5	TGTGCCAGCAGTGAATCGGTCCGTCACGAGACCCAGTACTTC	CASSESVRHETQYF
few	TRBV28	-	TRBJ2-7	TGTGCCAGCAGTACCGGGGGCTACGAGCAGTACTTC	CASSTGGYEQYF
-	TRBV19	TRBD1	TRBJ1-2	TGTGCCAGTAGTCTACAGGGGGCGCAGGGCTACACCTTC	CASSLQGAQGYTF
-	TRBV18	-	TRBJ2-2	TGTGCCAGCTCACCAATCAGTCGAAACACCGGGGAGCTGTTTTTT	CASSPISRNTGELFF
-	TRBV28	-	TRBJ1-2	TGTGCCAGCACCTCCGGGAGGATCTATGGCTACACCTTC	CASTSGRIYGYTF
-	TRBV29-1	-	TRBJ2-7	TGCAGCGTCGGCCCTGACAACACCTACGAGCAGTACTTC	CSVGPDNTYEQYF
few	TRBV7-9	TRBD2	TRBJ2-7	TGTGCCAGCAGCCCCGCCGGGGGGAGCTACGAGCAGTACTTC	CASSPAGGSYEQYF
-	TRBV28	-	TRBJ1-2	TGTGCCAGCAGTTTACAGGCTAACTATGGCTACACCTTC	CASSLQANYGYTF
-	TRBV5-1	TRBD1	TRBJ2-2	TGCGCCAGCAGCTTGAGGGGGCACACCGGGGAGCTGTTTTTT	CASSLRGHTGELFF
once	TRBV9	TRBD2	TRBJ2-3	TGTGCCAGCAGCGTAAAGGCCCAGCGGGGGTATAGCACAGATACGCAGTATTTT	CASSVKAQRGYSTDTQYF
-	TRBV5-1	TRBD1	TRBJ1-4	TGCGCCAGCAGCTCGGGACAGGGTGGGACTAATGAAAAACTGTTTTTT	CASSSGQGGTNEKLFF
-	TRBV29-1	TRBD1	TRBJ2-2	TGCAGTGTTCAACATAGGACAGGGACGAACACCGGGGAGCTGTTTTTT	CSVQHRTGTNTGELFF
-	TRBV10-1	-	TRBJ1-2	TGCGCCAGCAGTGAGAGTCCAGGGCGTACCTATGGCTACACCTTC	CASSESPGRTYGYTF
-	TRBV4-1	-	TRBJ2-2	TGCGCCAGCAGCCACCGAGGCTTAACGAACACCGGGGAGCTGTTTTTT	CASSHRGLTNTGELFF
-	TRBV28	TRBD1	TRBJ1-5	TGTGCCAGCCTCGACAGGGATCAGCCCCAGCATTTT	CASLDRDQPQHF
-	TRBV19	TRBD1	TRBJ2-7	TGTGCCAGTAGTCCTCAACCCGGGACAGGGCACGAGCAGTACTTC	CASSPQPGTGHEQYF
-	TRBV30	TRBD1	TRBJ2-1	TGTGCCTGGACCTCCCGGCGGCCGGGACAGGGGTTCTTC	CAWTSRRPGQGFF
-	TRBV6-1	TRBD2	TRBJ2-1	TGTGCCAGCAGATACCTACTAGCGGGAGGCCCTGAGCAGTTCTTC	CASRYLLAGGPEQFF
-	TRBV9	TRBD1	TRBJ2-7	TGTGCCAGCAGCACCTCCCCGGGACAGAGTTACGAGCAGTACTTC	CASSTSPGQSYEQYF
-	TRBV30	-	TRBJ1-5	TGTGCCTGGGACCTGGGACAACTTCGGGGCAATCAGCCCCAGCATTTT	CAWDLGQLRGNQPQHF
-	TRBV9	-	TRBJ2-4	TGTGCCAGCAGCTACCATAGCGGCCCCAAAAACATTCAGTACTTC	CASSYHSGPKNIQYF
few	TRBV28	TRBD1	TRBJ2-2	TGTGCCAGCACCAGACAGGGGCGCACCGGGGAGCTGTTTTTT	CASTRQGRTGELFF
-	TRBV29-1	-	TRBJ1-1	TGCAGCGCCAGATGGGCCTCCCAAAACACTGAAGCTTTCTTT	CSARWASQNTEAFF
-	TRBV28	-	TRBJ2-3	TGTGCCACCGGACAGCCGAGCACAGATACGCAGTATTTT	CATGQPSTDTQYF
-	TRBV6-6	TRBD1	TRBJ1-6	TGTGCCAGCAGTCCATCGACAGGGAATAATTCACCCCTCCACTTT	CASSPSTGNNSPLHF
-	TRBV5-1	TRBD1	TRBJ2-7	TGCGCCAGCAGCATTCCGGGACAGGGCTACGAGCAGTACTTC	CASSIPGQGYEQYF
-	TRBV11-2	-	TRBJ2-2	TGTGCCAGCAGCTTAGCCGGAGCGGGCGGGGAGCTGTTTTTT	CASSLAGAGGELFF
-	TRBV5-1	-	TRBJ1-1	TGCGCCAGCAGCTTGCAGGCCATGAACACTGAAGCTTTCTTT	CASSLQAMNTEAFF
-	TRBV28	TRBD1	TRBJ1-5	TGTGCCAGCAGTTTAAGGGGGAACAGGGGGGGCAATCAGCCCCAGCATTTT	CASSLRGNRGGNQPQHF
-	TRBV6-6	-	TRBJ1-1	TGTGCCAGCAGCACAGGGTTGGTGGGAGCTTTCTTT	CASSTGLVGAFF
-	TRBV29-1	-	TRBJ2-3	TGCAGCGTGGGCGACAATAGAATGACGCAGTATTTT	CSVGDNRMTQYF
-	TRBV6-1	TRBD1	TRBJ1-1	TGTGCCAGCGGAAGACAGGGCGCTATGAACACTGAAGCTTTCTTT	CASGRQGAMNTEAFF
-	TRBV9	-	TRBJ1-6	TGTGCCAGCAGCCCCCCGGGGGTGGCAGAAAATTCACCCCTCCACTTT	CASSPPGVAENSPLHF
-	TRBV19	TRBD1	TRBJ1-2	TGTGCCAGTATGGGACCCGGGACAGAGGGCTATGGCTACACCTTC	CASMGPGTEGYGYTF
-	TRBV5-6	TRBD2	TRBJ2-7	TGTGCCAGCAGCCCAGGTAACGGGAGGGCGGTGACGGGAGAGCAGTACTTC	CASSPGNGRAVTGEQYF
-	TRBV30	-	TRBJ1-2	TGTGCCGGGGCGGCATTTGGCTACACCTTC	CAGAAFGYTF
-	TRBV18	-	TRBJ1-6	TGTGCCAGCTCACCGAGGCAGAGAATTTCCAATTCACCCCTCCACTTT	CASSPRQRISNSPLHF
once	TRBV5-1	TRBD1	TRBJ2-3	TGCGCCAGCAGCCTGGACAGGGGGAGGGCAGATACGCAGTATTTT	CASSLDRGRADTQYF
-	TRBV28	TRBD2	TRBJ2-3	TGTGCCAGCAGTACCGGACTAGCGGCATTCGGCACAGATACGCAGTATTTT	CASSTGLAAFGTDTQYF
-	TRBV11-2	TRBD2	TRBJ2-1	TGTGCCAGCAGCCTCGGACTAGCGGGAGTCAATGAGCAGTTCTTC	CASSLGLAGVNEQFF
-	TRBV5-4	TRBD2	TRBJ2-3	TGTGCCAGCACGATAACCACAGCGGGGGCTAGCACAGATACGCAGTATTTT	CASTITTAGASTDTQYF
-	TRBV5-1	-	TRBJ1-2	TGCGCCAGCAGCTTAAGTGCGAACTATGGCTACACCTTC	CASSLSANYGYTF
-	TRBV2	TRBD1	TRBJ1-2	TGTGCCAGCAGTGTGGGACAGGGGCTGGGCTATGGCTACACCTTC	CASSVGQGLGYGYTF
-	TRBV7-9	-	TRBJ1-6	TGTGCCAGCAGCCCTCGGGAGGGACACTATAATTCACCCCTCCACTTT	CASSPREGHYNSPLHF
-	TRBV5-1	-	TRBJ2-2	TGCGCCAGCAGCCCGCAGGGAGGTCACGGGGAGCTGTTTTTT	CASSPQGGHGELFF
-	TRBV6-1	TRBD1	TRBJ1-2	TGTGCCAGCAGTGAAGCGGGGACAGTATTCGGCTACACCTTC	CASSEAGTVFGYTF
once	TRBV28	-	TRBJ2-7	TGTGCCAGCAGTATCCCACTAAGAGGTGGACTCTACGAGCAGTACTTC	CASSIPLRGGLYEQYF
-	TRBV7-6	-	TRBJ1-1	TGTGCCAGCAGCTCTAACCAAAGAAACACTGAAGCTTTCTTT	CASSSNQRNTEAFF
once	TRBV6-1	-	TRBJ1-5	TGTGCCAGCAACCCAGCCCGAGGGAATCAGCCCCAGCATTTT	CASNPARGNQPQHF
-	TRBV28	TRBD1	TRBJ2-7	TGTGCCAGCAGCCCTGGGACAGGGGGTTACGAGCAGTACTTC	CASSPGTGGYEQYF
-	TRBV5-4	-	TRBJ2-2	TGTGCCAGCAGCTTGGGGAACAGGGCCCCCGGGGAGCTGTTTTTT	CASSLGNRAPGELFF
-	TRBV5-8	-	TRBJ2-1	TGTGCCAGCATCCCGAGACTGAGCTCCTACAATGAGCAGTTCTTC	CASIPRLSSYNEQFF